This T cell receptor beta chain was observed in a study of PD-1 blockade in classical Hodgkin lymphoma (dated by TCRdb to about 2020). For context, the study as a whole: A peripheral blood immune signature of response to PD-1 blockade in classical Hodgkin lymphoma was defined using TCR beta sequencing and CyTOF. Beyond this particular receptor, the publication reports: Baseline TCR diversity was reported to be lower in newly diagnosed patients than in healthy donors and to be lower still in relapsed/refractory patients. The study was restricted to a single clinical trial cohort, and the causes of repertoire differences, possibly disease activity or prior therapy, were left undefined.

Comment on this clone: No antigen is known for it. Nothing much larger sits one base from this clone, and base qualities are not available.

From its cysteine to its phenylalanine, the CDR3 spans 17 amino acids. Here the CDR3 DNA is all that survives: 51 bases in frame from base 1. Trimming removed 5 bases from V and 2 bases from J, leaving 19 bases between the germline ends. The germline V gene (reference sequence) sets CDR1 to SGHNT and CDR2 to YYREEE. The sample's time point label is to be understood as: newly diagnosed, previously untreated cHL patient sample. CD4+ T cells were purified from thawed PBMCs by magnetic negative selection with a Miltenyi CD4+ T cell isolation kit. PBMCs from patients with newly diagnosed, previously untreated classical Hodgkin lymphoma were sequenced as a comparison group for the relapsed/refractory trial patients. Peripheral blood was collected in 8 mL Vacutainer Cell Preparation Tubes, from which PBMCs were isolated by centrifugation and then cryopreserved. Purified CD4+ and CD8+ fractions were generated only in cases for which an additional PBMC sample was available. On LS columns in a quadroMACS separator, the magnetically labelled cells were depleted, and the flow-through was collected as the purified fraction.

The Qiagen DNeasy kit was used to extract genomic DNA from unsorted PBMCs and from the negatively selected CD4+ and CD8+ fractions. TCR beta CDR3 regions were amplified by immunoSEQ multiplex PCR using primers annealing to V and J segments. A synthetic immune receptor repertoire was used to minimize amplification bias, and any residual bias was removed computationally once sequencing was done. Per the source publication's procedure: Custom Python scripts were used to quantify repertoire diversity as the Shannon entropy index. The unsorted, CD4+ and CD8+ repertoires were each analyzed separately, with the exception of combined analyses, where CD4+ and CD8+ sequences were merged in silico. Not all clones reach the TCRdb copy of this immuneACCESS table, which keeps in-frame sequences only. Checked studies attribute under half of the gap to unresolved V genes and leave the rest unexplained. Clone size and V and J calls were adopted from that table, with D and trimming inferred from the DNA. This sample lists roughly 23,000 clones; roughly nine tenths were detected once. The top ten constitute roughly 0.25% of the sample.

This chain is built from TRBV5-4 and TRBJ2-2; tentative D gene TRBD2, with 6 bases matching. Sequenced sample: CD4+ T cells from blood. This receptor was taken from a human donor with classical Hodgkin lymphoma. The CDR3 has the sequence CASSQKVGGTNTGELFF. The nucleotides are TGTGCCAGCAGTCAGAAGGTAGGCGGGACCAACACCGGGGAGCTGTTTTTT.